These 23 T cell receptor beta chains were sequenced from one sample in a study of OX40 agonist ivuxolimab in advanced cancers. Assay: immunoSEQ multiplex PCR; the TCRdb copy retains only in-frame clones and omits some. Among tens of thousands of clones listed, about 90% were seen once. This sample comprised CD4+ or CD8+ T cells sorted from blood, obtained in a trial of the OX40 agonist ivuxolimab. The receptors shown here come from an adult with an advanced solid tumor such as melanoma, head and neck, liver or kidney cancer.

The chain recombines TRBV27 with TRBJ2-3; TRBD2 matches at 15 bases. The junction had 3 bases not matched to a gene; V was cut back by 4 bases and J by 4 bases. The CDR3 has 16 amino acids. Germline V lookup: CDR1 MNHEY, CDR2 SMNVEV (reference sequence). The CDR3 loop is CASSYGLAGGPDTQYF. CDR3 nucleotide sequence: TGTGCCAGCAGTTACGGACTAGCGGGAGGGCCAGATACGCAGTATTTT.

This clone was recorded only once. The rearrangement links TRBV2 to TRBJ2-5, with TRBD2 matching over 8 bases. The CDR3 consists of 13 residues. Germline loops: CDR1 SNHLY, CDR2 FYNNEI. Trimming removed 8 bases from V and 5 bases from J; junction bases left unmatched: 7. This CDR3 reads CASVSGAWETQYF. As DNA, the CDR3 is TGTGCCAGCGTTAGCGGGGCGTGGGAGACCCAGTACTTC. The variable domain in full, completed from reference TRBV2 and TRBJ2-5, reads EPEVTQTPSHQVTQMGQEVILRCVPISNHLYFYWYRQILGQKVEFLVSFYNNEISEKSEIFDDQFSVERPDGSNFTLKIRSTKLEDSAMYFCASVSGAWETQYFGPGTRLLVL.

This chain connects TRBV27 to TRBJ2-6; 9 nucleotides agree with TRBD2. CDR3 size: 17 residues. CDR1 is MNHEY, CDR2 SMNVEV, per germline (reference sequence). CDR3 amino acids: CASSRTSARSGANVLTF. In DNA, the CDR3 is TGTGCTAGTTCTAGGACTAGCGCCCGCTCTGGGGCCAACGTCCTGACTTTC. The full variable domain, with the rest looked up from reference TRBV27 and TRBJ2-6, is EAQVTQNPRYLITVTGKKLTVTCSQNMNHEYMSWYRQDPGLGLRQIYYSMNVEVTDKGDVPEGYKVSRKEKRNFPLILESPSPNQTSLYFCASSRTSARSGANVLTFGAGSRLTVL.

The rearrangement joins TRBV7-6 to TRBJ1-1; no firm D call. Per germline, CDR1 SGHVS and CDR2 FNYEAQ. This CDR3 region has 14 residues. V was clipped by 1 base and J by 4 bases, with 10 bases between them. CDR3 protein: CASSLGAGGTEAFF. For the CDR3, the DNA is TGTGCCAGCAGCTTAGGAGCAGGAGGCACTGAAGCTTTCTTT.

The chain combines TRBV27 with TRBJ1-3, with D possibly TRBD1 on 6 matching bases. V was pared by 5 bases and J by 0 bases, with 14 bases between. The CDR3 runs 16 residues. CDR1 MNHEY and CDR2 SMNVEV come from the germline V gene (reference sequence). The CDR3 is CASSTLGGFSGNTIYF. CDR3 DNA sequence: TGTGCCAGCAGTACCCTCGGGGGCTTCTCTGGAAACACCATATATTTT.

The chain joins TRBV9 to TRBJ2-3, with 9 bases matching TRBD2. The CDR3 is 12 residues long. Germline CDR1 SGDLS, CDR2 YYNGEE. V lost 3 bases to trimming and J lost 8 bases; unmatched junction nucleotides: 1. The CDR3 protein is CASSAAGGTQYF. In DNA form, the CDR3 reads TGTGCCAGCAGCGCAGCGGGGGGTACGCAGTATTTT. Combining the CDR3 with reference TRBV9 and TRBJ2-3 gives the whole variable domain DSGVTQTPKHLITATGQRVTLRCSPRSGDLSVYWYQQSLDQGLQFLIQYYNGEERAKGNILERFSAQQFPDLHSELNLSSLELGDSALYFCASSAAGGTQYFGPGTRLTVL.

The CDR3 protein is CASSEDGDEKLFF. The CDR3 bases are TGTGCCAGCAGTGAGGACGGAGATGAAAAACTGTTTTTT. This rearrangement joins TRBV2 to TRBJ1-4; D gene ambiguous. Per the germline V gene, CDR1 is SNHLY and CDR2 is FYNNEI. The V gene lost 3 bases and the J gene lost 6 bases, with 8 bases spanning the gap. The CDR3 has 13 amino acids.

The rearrangement links TRBV10-2 to TRBJ1-3; D is possibly TRBD1 (6 bases). Per the germline V gene, CDR1 is WSHSY and CDR2 is SAAADI. V lost 8 bases and J 2 bases, leaving 13 bases between the germline ends. The CDR3 totals 14 residues. CDR3 in amino acids: CASGSGTPGNTIYF. The CDR3 DNA sequence: TGCGCCAGCGGATCCGGGACACCTGGAAACACCATATATTTT.

The chain is built from TRBV5-1 and TRBJ1-1; D ambiguous. This CDR3 region has 15 residues. Germline assignment: CDR1 SGHRS and CDR2 YFSETQ. V was shortened by 1 base and J by 7 bases, with 17 bases between the two germline ends. CDR3 protein: CASSLSTAATGEAFF. For the CDR3, the DNA is TGCGCCAGCAGCTTGAGTACAGCGGCCACGGGTGAAGCTTTCTTT.

The genes are TRBV27 and TRBJ2-7; D tentatively reads TRBD1 or TRBD2 (5 bases each). The V gene's germline CDR1 is MNHEY and CDR2 SMNVEV (reference sequence). Trimming shortened V by 10 bases and J by 7 bases, and 11 bases separated the two germline ends. The CDR3 spans 10 residues. The CDR3 region is CANTREEQYF. The CDR3 DNA follows: TGTGCCAACACCAGGGAGGAGCAGTACTTC.

This sequence joins TRBV7-9 and TRBJ1-5; 10 nucleotides align to TRBD1. The CDR3 consists of 17 residues. J gave up 1 base and V 5 bases, and 8 bases lay outside the gene matches. CDR1 and CDR2 (germline): SEHNR, FQNEAQ (reference sequence). Here the CDR3 DNA reads TGTGCCAGCAGCCCGGGGACAGGGGATGGGAGCAATCAGCCCCAGCATTTT. Translating it yields CASSPGTGDGSNQPQHF.

The chain uses TRBV19 and TRBJ2-1, with 7 bases lining up with TRBD2. This CDR3 is built from 15 residues. The germline gives CDR1 LNHDA, CDR2 SQIVND (reference sequence). The junction had 4 bases not matched to a gene; V was cut back by 3 bases and J by 2 bases. Here the CDR3 DNA reads TGTGCCAGTAGTATTATGAGCGGGACCTACAATGAGCAGTTCTTC. Translating gives CASSIMSGTYNEQFF.

The chain links TRBV4-1 to TRBJ1-3; a possible D gene is TRBD1 (5 bases). Germline lookup yields CDR1 MGHRA and CDR2 YSYEKL. The CDR3 consists of 18 residues. V shed 4 bases and J shed 0 bases, with 19 bases lying between them. The chain's CDR3 is CASSPRGLPILSGNTIYF. CDR3 DNA: TGCGCCAGCAGCCCAAGGGGCCTTCCCATTCTCTCTGGAAACACCATATATTTT.

The chain employs TRBV11-3 and TRBJ2-2, with D unresolved. Germline-derived CDR1 and CDR2 are SGHNT and YENEEA. Trimming took 0 bases from V and 6 from J, leaving 5 bases between them. The CDR3 has 13 residues. The CDR3 nucleotides are TGTGCCAGCAGCTTAGATCCTTCCGGGGAGCTGTTTTTT. Protein sequence: CASSLDPSGELFF.

The CDR3 DNA reads as TGCGCCAGCAGCGGTACTAGCGGGAGTATCAATGAGCAGTTCTTC. This codes for CASSGTSGSINEQFF. V and J are TRBV5-1 and TRBJ2-1; 11 positions match TRBD2. There are 15 residues in the CDR3. Germline V gives CDR1 SGHRS, CDR2 YFSETQ. The ends lost 4 bases at V and 6 bases at J; junction bases unmatched: 6.

V and J are TRBV5-1 and TRBJ2-1; a weak D match, TRBD2 (5 bases). Germline CDR1 SGHRS, CDR2 YFSETQ. The CDR3 is 16 amino acids. V shed 0 bases and J shed 3 bases, with 13 bases lying between them. The DNA of the CDR3 is TGCGCCAGCAGCTTGGGAGGAGGAATGGGCTACAATGAGCAGTTCTTC. This sequence encodes CASSLGGGMGYNEQFF.

V and J are TRBV4-1 and TRBJ1-2; the match to TRBD1 covers 7 bases. The CDR3 is made up of 13 amino acids. Germline values: CDR1 MGHRA, CDR2 YSYEKL. V was pared by 4 bases and J by 13 bases, with 12 bases of the junction left unmatched. CDR3 nucleotides: TGCGCCAGCAGCCCTAACAGGCGGGAGGGGGCCACCTTC. Its protein product is CASSPNRREGATF.

The chain combines TRBV5-4 with TRBJ2-7; tentative D call: TRBD2 (5 bases). The CDR3 has 14 residues. Germline CDR1 is SGHNT and CDR2 is YYREEE (reference sequence). Trimming stripped 2 bases from V and 2 bases from J, with 11 bases between. The CDR3 sequence is CASSFERNTYEQYF. CDR3 DNA: TGTGCCAGCAGCTTTGAGCGGAATACCTACGAGCAGTACTTC.

This chain links TRBV13 with TRBJ2-1; 7 bases line up with TRBD2. The CDR3 consists of 17 residues. CDR1 and CDR2 (germline): PRHDT, FYEKMQ (reference sequence). J was trimmed by 2 bases and V by 0 bases; bases with no gene match: 7. The CDR3 sequence: CASSLGGTMLPYNEQFF. CDR3 DNA sequence: TGTGCCAGCAGCTTAGGGGGGACTATGTTACCCTACAATGAGCAGTTCTTC.

The chain combines TRBV28 with TRBJ2-1, with 10 bases lining up with TRBD1. The CDR3 spans 15 residues. After removal of 5 bases from V and 4 bases from J, the junction contained 5 bases not matched to a gene. Germline CDR1 and CDR2: MDHEN and SYDVKM. The CDR3 region has the DNA TGTGCCAGCAGTGGCTGGGGACAGGGGTACAATGAGCAGTTCTTC. Translated, it gives CASSGWGQGYNEQFF.

The gene calls are TRBV27 and TRBJ2-1; D may match TRBD1 or TRBD2 (8 bases each). The germline V and J ends were trimmed by 8 bases and 9 bases, with 20 bases remaining between them. Per germline, CDR1 MNHEY and CDR2 SMNVEV (reference sequence). The CDR3 contains 14 residues. The CDR3 loop is CASRMLAGTGEQFF. In DNA form, the CDR3 reads TGTGCCAGCCGAATGTTAGCGGGGACAGGTGAGCAGTTCTTC.

The chain has TRBV29-1 and TRBJ2-1; D gene ambiguous. Germline CDR1 SQVTM, CDR2 ANQGSEA. The CDR3 is made up of 11 amino acids. The V end was cut by 6 bases, the J end by 9 bases, with 12 bases between. DNA for the CDR3: TGCAGCGTGGAGACCGTTCCTGAGCAGTTCTTC. Protein product: CSVETVPEQFF.

The chain combines TRBV2 with TRBJ1-4; 7 bases map to TRBD1. Germline values: CDR1 SNHLY, CDR2 FYNNEI. CDR3 length: 14 residues. The junction had 4 bases not matched to a gene; V was cut back by 6 bases and J by 3 bases. The CDR3 region has the DNA TGTGCCAGCAGCTTCGGGACAGCTAATGAAAAACTGTTTTTT. It encodes CASSFGTANEKLFF.